Listed below are T cell receptor beta chains from one sample, sequenced in a study of beta chain features in type 1 diabetes. Sequencing used immunoSEQ multiplex PCR; TCRdb keeps in-frame clones, though not all of them. The sample includes roughly 25,000 clones, over 60% of them seen just once. The sample comprised Tregs from blood. The receptors derive from a woman in her thirties or forties in good health. Both conserved end residues are part of each CDR3. Each record gives: clone size, V gene, J gene, D gene, CDR3 protein, CDR3 DNA. The D gene is left open where the match is weak. The size entry is marked missing in some rows and otherwise reads once, few, many or a size class.

-	TRBV15	TRBJ2-6	-	CATSRSGGANVLTF	TGTGCCACCAGCAGATCCGGGGGGGCCAACGTCCTGACTTTC
-	TRBV11-2	TRBJ1-1	-	CASSLTGSSTEAFF	TGTGCCAGCAGTCTTACAGGGTCGAGCACTGAAGCTTTCTTT
-	TRBV4-3	TRBJ2-4	TRBD2	CASSQDLGLAGGRGYIQYF	TGCGCCAGCAGCCAAGACCTCGGACTAGCGGGGGGCCGGGGCTACATTCAGTACTTC
-	TRBV6-1	TRBJ1-2	-	CASSFHTHYGYTF	TGTGCCAGCAGTTTTCATACACACTATGGCTACACCTTC
once	TRBV5-1	TRBJ2-7	TRBD1	CASSPGGTGRTQYF	TGCGCCAGCAGCCCCGGGGGGACAGGGCGTACGCAGTACTTC
few	TRBV19	TRBJ1-3	TRBD1	CATRQGWRNTIYF	TGTGCCACGCGACAGGGTTGGCGAAACACCATATATTTT
-	TRBV11-2	TRBJ1-1	-	CASSPRGVMGGGTEAFF	TGTGCCAGCAGCCCGCGCGGGGTTATGGGGGGGGGAACTGAAGCTTTCTTT
-	TRBV5-1	TRBJ2-3	TRBD2	CASSSGLAGGPSTDTQYF	TGCGCCAGCAGCTCGGGACTAGCGGGGGGACCTAGCACAGATACGCAGTATTTT
-	TRBV5-1	TRBJ2-2	-	CASSLDSPGELFF	TGCGCCAGCAGCTTGGACAGTCCCGGGGAGCTATTTTTT
-	TRBV7-9	TRBJ1-6	-	CASSSQGPYNSPLHF	TGTGCCAGCAGCTCTCAGGGGCCCTATAATTCACCCCTCCACTTT
-	TRBV29-1	TRBJ1-1	-	CSVAGAGAVTEAFF	TGCAGCGTTGCGGGTGCGGGTGCGGTCACTGAAGCTTTCTTT
few	TRBV6-5	TRBJ1-6	TRBD1	CSSDRGNNSPLHF	TGCTCATCGGACAGGGGGAATAATTCACCCCTCCACTTT
-	TRBV19	TRBJ1-5	-	CASSIVGRGWDQPQHF	TGTGCCAGTAGTATAGTAGGAAGGGGGTGGGATCAGCCCCAGCATTTT
-	TRBV10-2	TRBJ2-7	-	CASSPIQGLSYEQYF	TGCGCCAGCAGCCCTATCCAGGGGCTCTCCTACGAGCAGTACTTC
once	TRBV2	TRBJ1-5	TRBD1	CASRPTDRGEGQPQHF	TGTGCCAGCAGGCCGACCGACAGGGGAGAGGGGCAGCCCCAGCATTTT
-	TRBV28	TRBJ1-5	TRBD1	CASNRGLTTNQPQHF	TGTGCCAGCAACAGGGGCCTTACTACTAATCAGCCCCAGCATTTT
-	TRBV12-5	TRBJ2-3	-	CASASGIARTDTQYF	TGTGCTAGTGCCTCGGGTATTGCCCGCACAGATACGCAGTATTTT
-	TRBV10-1	TRBJ1-2	TRBD1	CASPKGQGKDYGYTF	TGCGCCAGCCCTAAGGGACAGGGGAAGGACTATGGCTACACCTTC
few	TRBV6-5	TRBJ2-2	-	CASISPGNTGELFF	TGTGCCAGCATCTCGCCGGGGAACACCGGGGAGCTGTTTTTT
medium-sized	TRBV10-3	TRBJ2-7	-	CAISSVALRGEQYF	TGTGCCATCAGCTCTGTAGCCCTTAGGGGGGAGCAGTACTTC
-	TRBV12-5	TRBJ2-3	-	CASGFGVTQLDTQYF	TGTGCTAGTGGTTTCGGGGTCACCCAGTTAGATACGCAGTATTTT
-	TRBV11-2	TRBJ2-1	TRBD1	CASSLEGGTVLSYNEQFF	TGTGCCAGCAGCTTAGAAGGTGGGACAGTTCTATCCTACAATGAGCAGTTCTTC
-	TRBV27	TRBJ2-1	-	CASSLAGGYNEQFF	TGTGCCAGCAGTTTAGCGGGTGGGTACAATGAGCAGTTCTTC
-	TRBV5-6	TRBJ1-3	-	CASASFSRSGNTIYF	TGTGCCAGCGCGTCCTTCTCTCGCTCTGGAAACACCATATATTTT
-	TRBV5-1	TRBJ2-1	-	CASSLRGGGEQFF	TGCGCCAGCAGCTTGAGGGGGGGCGGTGAGCAGTTCTTC
few	TRBV4-1	TRBJ2-3	TRBD1	CASSNNAGQGFTDTQYF	TGCGCCAGCAGTAACAACGCGGGACAGGGGTTCACAGATACGCAGTATTTT
once	TRBV6-1	TRBJ1-2	-	CASRATANYGYTF	TGTGCCAGCAGAGCGACAGCTAACTATGGCTACACCTTC
-	TRBV10-1	TRBJ1-1	-	CASSESARSAEAFF	TGCGCCAGCAGTGAGTCGGCCCGGAGCGCCGAAGCTTTCTTT
-	TRBV9	TRBJ1-2	TRBD1	CASSTRTGGQGGYTF	TGTGCCAGCAGCACGCGAACAGGGGGCCAGGGTGGCTACACCTTC
-	TRBV9	TRBJ2-1	-	CASSVTLAPYEQFF	TGTGCCAGCAGCGTAACTCTAGCGCCTTATGAGCAGTTCTTC
-	TRBV6-1	TRBJ2-4	TRBD2	CASSESRGGLVAKNIQYF	TGTGCCAGCAGTGAATCGCGGGGGGGCTTAGTGGCCAAAAACATTCAGTACTTC
few	TRBV5-5	TRBJ2-7	-	CASSLVTNYEQYF	TGTGCCAGCAGCCTGGTTACTAACTACGAGCAGTACTTC
-	TRBV5-1	TRBJ1-2	TRBD1	CASRGTGDYGYTF	TGCGCCAGCAGGGGGACAGGAGACTATGGCTACACCTTC
-	TRBV4-3	TRBJ2-7	TRBD2	CASSRAGGLYEQYF	TGCGCCAGCAGCCGGGCGGGGGGCTTATACGAGCAGTACTTC
-	TRBV5-1	TRBJ2-1	TRBD2	CASSLFPSGGVGEQFF	TGCGCCAGCAGCTTGTTCCCTAGCGGGGGGGTCGGAGAGCAGTTCTTC
few	TRBV14	TRBJ2-7	-	CASSQAGVYEQYF	TGTGCCAGCAGCCAGGCAGGGGTCTACGAGCAGTACTTC
-	TRBV9	TRBJ2-1	TRBD2	CASSLLAGGPGSYNEQFF	TGTGCCAGCAGCCTACTAGCGGGGGGGCCGGGCTCCTACAATGAGCAGTTCTTC
few	TRBV18	TRBJ2-2	TRBD1	CASSYGQGRMNTGELFF	TGTGCCAGCTCCTACGGACAGGGTCGAATGAACACCGGGGAGCTGTTTTTT
-	TRBV7-9	TRBJ2-3	TRBD1	CASSFDREEDTQYF	TGTGCCAGCAGCTTCGACAGGGAAGAAGATACGCAGTATTTT
few	TRBV7-2	TRBJ2-5	-	CASSLRDNGAQYF	TGTGCCAGCAGCCTAAGAGATAACGGTGCCCAGTACTTC
-	TRBV18	TRBJ1-2	-	CASSPKDWNYGYTF	TGTGCCAGCTCACCAAAGGACTGGAACTATGGCTACACCTTC
-	TRBV7-2	TRBJ2-2	-	CASSLVGSAGELFF	TGTGCCAGCAGCTTGGTAGGAAGCGCCGGGGAGCTGTTTTTT
few	TRBV6-6	TRBJ1-2	-	CASRRGHLANYGYTF	TGTGCCAGCAGACGCGGACACTTAGCTAACTATGGCTACACCTTC
-	TRBV5-1	TRBJ2-7	-	CASSSPSRNEQYF	TGCGCCAGCAGCTCTCCAAGTAGAAACGAGCAGTACTTC
-	TRBV5-1	TRBJ2-1	TRBD1	CASSSRTGQGEQFF	TGCGCCAGCAGCTCCCGTACGGGACAGGGTGAGCAGTTCTTC
few	TRBV11-2	TRBJ1-1	-	CASSFQSGTEAFF	TGTGCCAGCAGCTTCCAATCGGGCACTGAAGCTTTCTTT
few	TRBV5-4	TRBJ2-7	-	CASSFPVPNDEQYF	TGTGCCAGCAGCTTCCCAGTCCCGAACGACGAGCAGTACTTC
-	TRBV4-3	TRBJ2-4	-	CASSQDRTIAKNIQYF	TGCGCCAGCAGCCAAGATCGGACAATAGCCAAAAACATTCAGTACTTC
-	TRBV9	TRBJ2-3	TRBD2	CASSVGLAGGRSTDTQYF	TGTGCCAGCAGCGTAGGCCTAGCGGGGGGTCGAAGCACAGATACGCAGTATTTT
-	TRBV5-8	TRBJ1-2	-	CASSLFQGANYGYTF	TGTGCCAGCAGCTTGTTCCAGGGTGCAAACTATGGCTACACCTTC
-	TRBV6-6	TRBJ2-5	-	CASSLGETQYF	TGTGCCAGCAGTCTAGGAGAGACCCAGTACTTC
few	TRBV6-6	TRBJ1-4	-	CASRNRAGEKLFF	TGTGCCAGCAGAAACAGGGCGGGTGAAAAACTGTTTTTT
-	TRBV5-1	TRBJ2-3	TRBD2	CASTSGTTDTQYF	TGCGCCAGCACTAGCGGAACCACAGATACGCAGTATTTT
-	TRBV5-1	TRBJ2-5	-	CASSPSSVGTQYF	TGCGCCAGCAGCCCCTCTAGTGTTGGGACCCAGTACTTC
-	TRBV7-2	TRBJ2-7	TRBD2	CASSPLRKRGETYEQYF	TGTGCCAGCAGCCCTCTTCGGAAGCGGGGGGAAACCTACGAGCAGTACTTC
-	TRBV5-1	TRBJ1-6	-	CASSLTVNNSPLHF	TGCGCCAGCAGCCTTACAGTTAATAATTCACCCCTCCACTTT
-	TRBV6-5	TRBJ2-3	-	CASSYFGTSSTDTQYF	TGTGCCAGCAGTTACTTCGGGACTTCTAGCACAGATACGCAGTATTTT